Following are 11 T cell receptor beta chains from one sample sequenced in a study of T cell responses to AZD1222 COVID-19 vaccine. Repertoires were generated with immunoSEQ multiplex PCR, while TCRdb's copy carries only in-frame clones and drops some. The sample shows about 170,000 clones, over 80% of them seen only once. The sequences come from peripheral blood, collected 28 days after the second dose of the MenACWY control vaccine. Receptor source: an adult who received the MenACWY meningococcal vaccine as a control.

The chain couples TRBV3-1 (or the pseudogene TRBV3-2) to TRBJ1-1; weak D call: TRBD1 (5 bases). Germline CDR1 and CDR2: LGHDT and YNNKEL (reference sequence). V was pared by 1 base and J by 7 bases, with 10 bases between. This CDR3 is 13 amino acids long. The CDR3 here is CASSQGRGFEAFF. CDR3 nucleotide sequence: TGTGCCAGCAGCCAAGGGAGGGGATTTGAAGCTTTCTTT.

The chain's CDR3 is CATSDLGGAGDTQYF. In DNA, the CDR3 is TGTGCCACCAGTGATTTGGGGGGCGCGGGGGATACGCAGTATTTT. The chain links TRBV24-1 to TRBJ2-3; TRBD1 or TRBD2 may be the D gene (6 bases each). The germline V gene has CDR1 KGHDR and CDR2 SFDVKD. Trimming shortened V by 0 bases and J by 6 bases, and 12 bases separated the two germline ends. This CDR3 comprises 15 residues.

J is TRBJ2-7 and V is TRBV28; TRBD1 agrees at 9 bases. The germline CDR1 and CDR2 sequences are MDHEN and SYDVKM. Trimming cost V 4 bases and J 2 bases; bases outside gene matches: 6. The CDR3 length is 15 residues. The CDR3 DNA is TGTGCCAGCAGTTCCCCTGGACAGGGGACCTACGAGCAGTACTTC. It yields the protein CASSSPGQGTYEQYF.

The gene calls are TRBV20-1 and TRBJ2-7, with unresolved D. The CDR3 totals 10 residues. V was shortened by 4 bases and J by 7 bases, with 8 bases between the two germline ends. CDR1 is DFQATT, CDR2 SNEGSKA, per germline (reference sequence). The CDR3 region is CSAKSAEQYF. The CDR3 DNA reads TGCAGTGCTAAATCAGCGGAGCAGTACTTC.

CDR3: CASSQGSYEQYF. CDR3 bases: TGTGCCAGCAGTCAGGGCTCCTACGAGCAGTACTTC. The genes are TRBV28 and TRBJ2-7; a weak D match, TRBD1 (5 bases). V lost 5 bases, J lost 0 bases, and 5 bases lay in between. The CDR3 is 12 residues long. Per the germline V gene, CDR1 is MDHEN and CDR2 is SYDVKM.

The chain employs TRBV28 and TRBJ1-6, with a tentative D call TRBD1 (5 bases). Per germline, CDR1 MDHEN and CDR2 SYDVKM. The CDR3 contains 16 residues. Trimming shortened V by 5 bases and J by 1 base, and 12 bases separated the two germline ends. The CDR3 protein is CASSPGGVSYNSPLHF. Here the CDR3 DNA reads TGTGCCAGCAGTCCCGGAGGGGTATCCTATAATTCACCCCTCCACTTT.

The chain combines TRBV5-1 with TRBJ2-3; 11 bases line up with TRBD1. The CDR3 length is 17 residues. Germline trimming cut 0 bases from V and 5 bases from J; bases unmatched to any gene: 8. The germline CDR1 and CDR2 sequences are SGHRS and YFSETQ. The CDR3 DNA sequence: TGCGCCAGCAGCTTGGCCCGAGGACAGGGGGCACGAGATACGCAGTATTTT. Translated, it gives CASSLARGQGARDTQYF.

This clone occurred a few times. V and J are TRBV18 and TRBJ2-7; 8 positions agree with TRBD1. The CDR3 is 14 amino acids. The ends lost 3 bases at V and 4 bases at J; junction bases unmatched: 5. Germline V gene sequence: CDR1 KGHSH, CDR2 LQKENI. CDR3: CASSPSQGAYEQYF. The CDR3 DNA reads TGTGCCAGCTCACCTAGTCAGGGGGCGTACGAGCAGTACTTC. The full variable domain, in which reference TRBV18 and TRBJ2-7 provide the parts outside the CDR3, is NAGVMQNPRHLVRRRGQEARLRCSPMKGHSHVYWYRQLPEEGLKFMVYLQKENIIDESGMPKERFSAEFPKEGPSILRIQQVVRGDSAAYFCASSPSQGAYEQYFGPGTRLTVT.

V and J are TRBV9 and TRBJ1-1; the match to TRBD1 covers 7 bases. The CDR3 contains 17 residues. Trimming at V came to 3 bases and at J to 0 bases, leaving 11 bases not matched to a gene. Germline-derived CDR1 and CDR2 are SGDLS and YYNGEE. The CDR3 DNA reads as TGTGCCAGCAGCGCTTCGGGGGAGGGGGCAGTGAACACTGAAGCTTTCTTT. Translated: CASSASGEGAVNTEAFF.

The genes are TRBV5-5 and TRBJ2-7; D is ambiguous. Between the trimmed V and J ends, which lost 5 bases and 3 bases, there was a span of 12 bases. The CDR3 loop spans 13 amino acids. Germline lookup yields CDR1 SGHKS and CDR2 YYEKEE (reference sequence). CDR3 nucleotides: TGTGCCAGCAGTCATACACGGTTCTACGAGCAGTACTTC. It encodes CASSHTRFYEQYF.

The chain recombines TRBV28 with TRBJ2-1, with 12 bases matching TRBD2. The CDR3 covers 18 residues. J gave up 0 bases and V 5 bases, and 8 bases lay outside the gene matches. Germline V gene sequence: CDR1 MDHEN, CDR2 SYDVKM. In DNA form, the CDR3 reads TGTGCCAGCAGTACCCGACTAGCGGGGGTTAGCTCCTACAATGAGCAGTTCTTC. Its translation: CASSTRLAGVSSYNEQFF.